Below, 18 T cell receptor beta chains from the same sample are listed, as sequenced in a study of spatial heterogeneity in lung cancer. MiXCR, run by TCRdb on the 5' RACE reads, gives a single entry per CDR3 protein. The table shows some 10,000 distinct CDR3 sequences, with roughly 12% occurring only once. Study results and caveats: Tumors with more nonsynonymous mutations had more expanded intratumoral alpha and beta TCRs.

What these receptors recognize is not known. The time point here: sample taken at primary tumor resection. The material sequenced was lung tumor tissue, taken at surgery. The source of these receptors is a male donor with early-stage non-small cell lung cancer.

This clonotype occurred many times. The J gene is TRBJ2-4, the V gene TRBV28; weak D call: TRBD2 (5 bases). CDR1 is MDHEN and CDR2 is SYDVKM in the germline V gene. CDR3 length equals 13 residues. Trimming removed 3 bases from V and 8 bases from J, with 11 bases in between. In DNA form, the CDR3 reads TGTGCCAGCAGTTTCGGTGAGAGGGACATTCAGTACTTC. Residues: CASSFGERDIQYF.

The V gene is TRBV29-1, the J gene TRBJ2-5; no reliable D call. Germline assignment: CDR1 SQVTM and CDR2 ANQGSEA. The CDR3 covers 11 residues. The ends were cut back, 5 bases at V and 0 bases at J, with 4 bases in the middle. The DNA for the CDR3 is TGCAGCGTTTCGTACCAAGAGACCCAGTACTTC. Translating it yields CSVSYQETQYF.

By proportion, this clonotype is medium-sized. The chain couples TRBV6-6 to TRBJ1-4; no reliable D call. The germline CDR1 and CDR2 sequences are MNHNY and SVGAGI (reference sequence). With 3 bases removed from V and 14 bases from J, the gap between germline ends came to 10 bases. CDR3 size: 11 residues. The CDR3 region has the DNA TGTGCCAGCAGTTATTGGCTTCGGCTGTTTTTT. As protein: CASSYWLRLFF.

This clonotype has ten or more counts. The chain is built from TRBV7-2 and TRBJ1-5; a weak D match, TRBD1 (6 bases). Germline V gives CDR1 SGHTA, CDR2 FQGNSA. V lost 1 base to trimming and J lost 8 bases, with 15 bases between them. The CDR3 spans 15 residues. CDR3 DNA: TGTGCCAGCAGCTTAGGACAGGCCGGGGATGAGCCCCAGCATTTT. It codes for CASSLGQAGDEPQHF.

This clonotype was recorded many times. The chain uses TRBV18 and TRBJ1-5, with D unresolved. Per the germline V gene, CDR1 is KGHSH and CDR2 is LQKENI. V lost 3 bases, J lost 2 bases, and 8 bases lay in between. The CDR3 covers 14 residues. CDR3 protein: CASSPGGGNQPQHF. In DNA, the CDR3 is TGTGCCAGCTCACCGGGTGGGGGCAATCAGCCCCAGCATTTT.

CDR3: CSVLSRLDTEAFF. For the CDR3, the DNA is TGCAGCGTCCTCTCCCGGCTGGACACTGAAGCTTTCTTT. This chain links TRBV29-1 with TRBJ1-1; D is uncertain. Germline lookup yields CDR1 SQVTM and CDR2 ANQGSEA. The CDR3 extends over 13 amino acids. V lost 6 bases and J lost 3, with 14 bases in between.

A few counts support this clonotype. The CDR3 region is CASSPGQGGDTQYF. The DNA of the CDR3 is TGTGCCAGCAGCCCCGGACAGGGAGGAGATACGCAGTATTTT. The V call is TRBV5-8, the J call TRBJ2-3; 8 bases line up with TRBD1. V dropped 4 bases and J dropped 5; count of bases not matched to a gene: 6. The CDR3 spans 14 residues. Germline V CDR1 and CDR2: SGHTS, YDEGEE.

Ten or more counts support this clonotype. The junction departs from the called germline gene at one end, perhaps through a read error. This chain uses TRBV7-7 with TRBJ2-1, with TRBD1 as a possible D gene (6 bases). The germline gives CDR1 SSHAT, CDR2 FNYEAQ (reference sequence). The CDR3 loop spans 16 amino acids. The CDR3 DNA follows: TGTGCTAGCAGCCCCCGGGTCAGGACAGACACCAATGAGCAGTTCTTC. This translates into CASSPRVRTDTNEQFF.

In its sample, this clonotype was seen many times. V usage is TRBV28 and J usage is TRBJ1-2; TRBD1 might be the D (5 bases). There are 17 residues in the CDR3. Between the trimmed V and J ends, which lost 1 base and 7 bases, there was a span of 22 bases. Germline lookup yields CDR1 MDHEN and CDR2 SYDVKM. The CDR3 nucleotides are TGTGCCAGCAGTTTATTTCCAGGGTCTCCTGGAGGAACTGGCTACACCTTC. Its protein is CASSLFPGSPGGTGYTF.

The chain couples TRBV11-3 to TRBJ2-2; 8 nucleotides line up with TRBD2. The CDR3 sequence is 14 residues long. Unmatched junction bases numbered 2, after V lost 4 bases and J lost 4 bases. Germline CDR1 and CDR2: SGHNT and YENEEA. Written as DNA, the CDR3 is TGTGCCAGCAGCTCTCTAGCGGGCACCGGGGAGCTGTTTTTT. Protein sequence: CASSSLAGTGELFF.

This clonotype is classed as medium-sized. The chain employs TRBV2 and TRBJ2-1; 7 bases line up with TRBD1. The CDR3 has 13 residues. The germline V gene encodes CDR1 SNHLY and CDR2 FYNNEI. With 5 bases clipped from V and 10 bases from J, the junction kept 8 bases outside the gene matches. CDR3 sequence reads: CASSSTGRGEQFF. For the CDR3, the DNA is TGTGCCAGCAGTTCGACAGGGCGAGGGGAGCAGTTCTTC. The full variable domain, in which reference TRBV2 and TRBJ2-1 provide the parts outside the CDR3, is EPEVTQTPSHQVTQMGQEVILRCVPISNHLYFYWYRQILGQKVEFLVSFYNNEISEKSEIFDDQFSVERPDGSNFTLKIRSTKLEDSAMYFCASSSTGRGEQFFGPGTRLTVL.

This clonotype was observed many times. V gene TRBV13 combines with J gene TRBJ1-1; D is uncertain. The CDR3 contains 12 residues. The germline CDR1 and CDR2 sequences are PRHDT and FYEKMQ (reference sequence). The V end was cut by 6 bases, the J end by 4 bases, with 9 bases between. As DNA, the CDR3 is TGTGCCAGCAGGGGAAGAGGCACTGAAGCTTTCTTT. It translates to CASRGRGTEAFF. The variable domain in full, with the rest retrieved from reference TRBV13 and TRBJ1-1, is AAGVIQSPRHLIKEKRETATLKCYPIPRHDTVYWYQQGPGQDPQFLISFYEKMQSDKGSIPDRFSAQQFSDYHSELNMSSLELGDSALYFCASRGRGTEAFFGQGTRLTVV.

Many counts were recorded for this clonotype. The chain has TRBV9 and TRBJ2-3; 7 bases match TRBD2. The CDR3 extends over 15 amino acids. V lost 3 bases to trimming and J lost 2 bases; unmatched junction nucleotides: 6. CDR1 is SGDLS and CDR2 is YYNGEE in the germline V gene. This CDR3 is CASSATSFDTDTQYF. The DNA for the CDR3 is TGTGCCAGCAGCGCGACTAGCTTTGACACAGATACGCAGTATTTT.

The chain recombines TRBV7-2 with TRBJ1-5; perhaps TRBD1 as D (5 bases). The V end lost 1 base, the J end lost 2 bases, and 12 bases lay between the germline ends. The CDR3 runs 16 residues. Germline-derived CDR1 and CDR2 are SGHTA and FQGNSA. The CDR3 sequence is CASSLVPGWGNQPQHF. CDR3 nucleotide sequence: TGTGCCAGCAGCTTAGTTCCAGGGTGGGGCAATCAGCCCCAGCATTTT.

This clonotype was observed many times. The rearrangement joins TRBV12-3 or TRBV12-4 to TRBJ1-5; the D is unclear. The CDR3 sequence is 13 residues long. V lost 5 bases and J lost 5, with 10 bases in between. The CDR3 nucleotides are TGTGCCAGCAGTCGCAAACGGGATCAGCCCCAGCATTTT. It yields the protein CASSRKRDQPQHF.

In its sample, this clonotype ranks as medium-sized. CDR3 DNA sequence: TGTGCCAGCAGCCAAAGGAATGAGCAGTTCTTC. Its protein product is CASSQRNEQFF. The J gene is TRBJ2-1, the V gene TRBV14; no clear D gene. Trimming removed 2 bases at V and 7 bases at J, with 3 bases between. Germline CDR1 and CDR2: SGHDN and FVKESK. The CDR3 is 11 residues long.

This sequence joins TRBV7-6 and TRBJ1-3; D remains unclear. The germline V gene has CDR1 SGHVS and CDR2 FNYEAQ. The CDR3 is 16 amino acids. With 1 base removed from V and 0 bases from J, the gap between germline ends came to 10 bases. The DNA of the CDR3 is TGTGCCAGCAGCTTAGTAAGGCAGAGCTCTGGAAACACCATATATTTT. It encodes CASSLVRQSSGNTIYF.

Of note for this clonotype: The germline gene is not matched at one end of the junction; a read error may be the cause. The rearrangement uses TRBV4-3 and TRBJ2-2; D uncertain. The length of the CDR3 is 15 residues. The germline V gene has CDR1 LGHNA and CDR2 YSLEER. CDR3 loop: CTSRLSTTNTGELFF. The CDR3 DNA sequence: TGCACCAGCAGATTGAGTACTACGAACACCGGGGAGCTGTTTTTT.